Described below is a single TCR beta chain sequence and its context. The antigen this receptor binds is unknown. No much larger clone exists at a distance of one base, and base qualities are not known. Trimming takes 6 bases from V and 4 bases from J, and the germline ends sit 12 bases apart. CDR1 is given as KGHSH and CDR2 as LQKENI, both from the germline V gene. Spanning cysteine to phenylalanine, the CDR3 consists of 14 amino acids. Only the CDR3 DNA stays, 42 bases, in frame from base 1. Collaborating institutions collected whole blood in K2EDTA tubes following their own protocols. For TCRbeta analysis, collaborator samples were shipped as frozen whole blood, as isolated PBMCs, or as DNA extracted from either sample type. This sample stems from a study of blood T cell repertoires in COVID-19 (dated by TCRdb to between 2020 and 2021). Broadly, across the study: The collaborator samples originated in the United States, Italy and Spain and spanned the acute and convalescent phases of COVID-19. The prospective study material was composed of cDNA or gDNA derived from T cells, B-cell-depleted T cells, or PBMCs. Sample metadata almost always included a de-identified subject ID, COVID-19 status, age in years and sex. Where available, HLA class I and class II types were obtained from metadata supplied by the sample provider rather than from assay-based typing. The repertoires were released in a freely available public database meant as a resource for research on the immune response to SARS-CoV-2. Subjects who had been exposed to COVID-19, were actively infected with it, or had recovered from it provided the deeply sampled blood TCRbeta repertoires that made up the dataset. The samples were drawn from the first 160 participants of the ongoing ImmuneRACE study and from 1,200 or so subjects provided by 6 global collaborators. The paper as a whole reports these results and caveats: The amount of clinical and demographic metadata varied by source and participant and was provided uncurated.

The immunoSEQ Assay, a bias-controlled multiplex PCR, was used to amplify TCRbeta CDR3 regions from genomic DNA. In the authors' own workflow: The number of nucleated cells in each sample was estimated from the amplification of reference gene primers within the assay. To quantify the absolute abundance of each unique TCRbeta CDR3 rearrangement, sequence reads were collapsed and filtered. For each sample, productive Simpson clonality was calculated by taking the square root of Simpson's diversity index across productive rearrangements. TCRdb carries this immuneACCESS record with in-frame sequences only. Its versions omit some clonotypes, under half of them owing to an unresolved V gene in the studies checked, with the rest unexplained. V and J calls and clone size follow that table, whereas D and trimming were derived from the DNA. The sample yields about 190,000 clones; approximately 90% were counted once. About 22% of the sample lies in the top ten.

In this chain, TRBV18 is recombined with TRBJ2-2; a tentative D match to TRBD2 spans 7 bases. The sample taken for sequencing was peripheral blood. The TCR comes from a man in his sixties with active or convalescent COVID-19. The DNA sequence is given as TGTGCCAGCTCGAAGGGGGGGCCCACCGGGGAGCTGTTTTTT. Its translation reads: CASSKGGPTGELFF.